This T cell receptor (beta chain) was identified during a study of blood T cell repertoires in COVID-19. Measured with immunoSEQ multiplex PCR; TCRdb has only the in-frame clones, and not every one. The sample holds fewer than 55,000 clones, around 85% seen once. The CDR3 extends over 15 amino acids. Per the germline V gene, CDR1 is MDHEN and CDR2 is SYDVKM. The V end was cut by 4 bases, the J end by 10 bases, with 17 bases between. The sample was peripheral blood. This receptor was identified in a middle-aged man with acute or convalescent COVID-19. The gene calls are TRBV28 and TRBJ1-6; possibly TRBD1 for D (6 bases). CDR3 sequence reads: CASSYRVGVGSPLHF. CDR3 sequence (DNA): TGTGCCAGCAGTTACAGGGTCGGGGTGGGGTCACCCCTCCACTTT.